The sequence of this T cell receptor (beta chain) was determined in a study of T cell changes during pregnancy in multiple sclerosis. V lost 4 bases and J lost 6; bases outside the gene matches: 7. CDR1 is MNHEY and CDR2 is SMNVEV in the germline V gene (reference sequence). This CDR3 spans 16 amino acids. Profiling relied on immunoSEQ multiplex PCR, and the TCRdb table lists in-frame clones only, not all of them. Here the sample spans over 45,000 clones, approximately 90% being singletons. This TCR derives from a female donor with multiple sclerosis, enrolled in a pregnancy study. The V gene is TRBV27, the J gene TRBJ2-2; 11 bases match TRBD1. Sequenced material: CD4+ T cells from peripheral blood mononuclear cells, taken in the second trimester of pregnancy. This CDR3 is CASSSTDRGHPGELFF. CDR3 DNA: TGTGCCAGCAGTTCGACGGACAGGGGGCACCCCGGGGAGCTGTTTTTT.